These 31 T cell receptor beta chains share one sample of origin, sequenced in a study of T cell responses to AZD1222 COVID-19 vaccine. Generated by immunoSEQ multiplex PCR, the TCRdb table keeps only in-frame clones and is missing some. Of 160,000 or so clones listed, 90% to 95% are singletons. Sequenced here: peripheral blood, sampled on day 0 of MenACWY control vaccination. The receptors were sampled from an adult in good health.

This clone has a single count. The chain carries TRBV27 and TRBJ1-5; D not resolved. The V gene lost 5 bases and the J gene lost 4 bases, with 6 bases spanning the gap. Germline V gene sequence: CDR1 MNHEY, CDR2 SMNVEV (reference sequence). There are 12 residues in the CDR3. CDR3: CASSHGNQPQHF. CDR3 coding DNA: TGTGCCAGCAGTCACGGGAATCAGCCCCAGCATTTT.

The rearrangement links TRBV5-8 to TRBJ1-1; D unresolved. Between the trimmed V and J ends, which lost 3 bases and 1 base, there was a span of 10 bases. This CDR3 spans 14 amino acids. Germline V lookup: CDR1 SGHTS, CDR2 YDEGEE. CDR3 amino acids: CASSWVGRNTEAFF. DNA of the CDR3: TGTGCCAGCAGCTGGGTGGGGAGGAACACTGAAGCTTTCTTT.

The rearrangement uses TRBV5-1 and TRBJ1-1; 8 positions match TRBD1. CDR1 is SGHRS and CDR2 is YFSETQ in the germline V gene. V shed 7 bases and J 4 bases; nucleotides not matched to a gene: 9. The CDR3 spans 14 residues. CDR3 sequence: CASGGQGEATEAFF. The CDR3 DNA reads TGCGCCAGCGGCGGACAGGGTGAAGCCACTGAAGCTTTCTTT.

The rearrangement links TRBV18 to TRBJ2-2; unclear D gene. Trimming took 3 bases from V and 5 from J, leaving 10 bases between them. The CDR3 sequence is 14 residues long. The germline V gene encodes CDR1 KGHSH and CDR2 LQKENI. The CDR3 sequence: CASSPASKTGELFF. CDR3 DNA: TGTGCCAGCTCACCGGCGAGCAAAACCGGGGAGCTGTTTTTT.

DNA for the CDR3: TGCAGTGCTAGTGGGCCCTGGATGGAGCAGTACTTC. This codes for CSASGPWMEQYF. The V gene is TRBV20-1, the J gene TRBJ2-7; D ambiguous. V lost 3 bases and J lost 7, with 13 bases in between. Germline values: CDR1 DFQATT, CDR2 SNEGSKA (reference sequence). This CDR3 spans 12 amino acids.

The chain combines TRBV4-1 with TRBJ2-7; the match to TRBD1 covers 9 bases. V lost 4 bases to trimming and J lost 4 bases; unmatched junction nucleotides: 8. The CDR3 length is 15 residues. CDR1 and CDR2 from the germline V gene are MGHRA and YSYEKL. CDR3 in DNA: TGCGCCAGCAGCCTTAGCCGGGACAGGGAATACGAGCAGTACTTC. Translating gives CASSLSRDREYEQYF.

The rearrangement joins TRBV6-5 to TRBJ1-5, with D tentatively TRBD1 (5 bases). Germline V gene sequence: CDR1 MNHEY, CDR2 SVGAGI. V was trimmed by 7 bases and J by 4 bases, leaving 14 bases between them. The length of the CDR3 is 14 residues. This CDR3 reads CASTRDRGNQPQHF. In DNA form, the CDR3 reads TGTGCCAGCACTAGAGACCGGGGGAATCAGCCCCAGCATTTT.

The chain carries TRBV7-3 and TRBJ1-6, with D tentatively TRBD1 (5 bases). This CDR3 is built from 15 residues. The V gene's germline CDR1 is SGHTA and CDR2 FQGTGA. The ends were cut back, 1 base at V and 7 bases at J, with 11 bases in the middle. This chain's CDR3 is CASSLNARENSPLHF. The DNA of the CDR3 is TGTGCCAGCAGCTTAAATGCCAGGGAGAATTCACCCCTCCACTTT.

The rearrangement links TRBV18 to TRBJ2-2; D call uncertain. Germline CDR1 and CDR2: KGHSH and LQKENI. The CDR3 is 12 residues long. Trimming removed 6 bases from V and 6 bases from J, with 8 bases in between. This CDR3 is CASSPIPGELFF. The CDR3 DNA is TGTGCCAGCTCGCCCATCCCCGGGGAGCTGTTTTTT.

In this sample, this clone turned up a few times. The chain employs TRBV4-2 and TRBJ1-6; D might be TRBD1 (5 bases). Trimming stripped 0 bases from V and 10 bases from J, with 10 bases between. This CDR3 spans 14 amino acids. The V gene's germline CDR1 is LGHNA and CDR2 YNFKEQ. CDR3 protein: CASSQDGGLSPLHF. As DNA, the CDR3 is TGTGCCAGCAGCCAAGATGGGGGTCTCTCACCCCTCCACTTT.

This clone turned up a few times. The chain uses TRBV27 and TRBJ1-1; D gene uncertain. Looked up from germline, CDR1 is MNHEY and CDR2 is SMNVEV (reference sequence). V was cut by 6 bases and J by 0 bases, with 8 bases left in between. This CDR3 contains 13 residues. CDR3 region: CASRLGLNTEAFF. The CDR3 nucleotides read TGTGCCAGCAGATTAGGGTTGAACACTGAAGCTTTCTTT.

This rearrangement joins TRBV9 to TRBJ2-3; D tentatively reads TRBD1 or TRBD2 (5 bases each). V lost 0 bases, J lost 5 bases, and 7 bases lay in between. The CDR3 has 13 amino acids. CDR1 and CDR2 (germline): SGDLS, YYNGEE. The CDR3 bases are TGTGCCAGCAGCGTAGGTGGGGGAGATACGCAGTATTTT. It specifies CASSVGGGDTQYF. Drawing the rest from reference TRBV9 and TRBJ2-3, the complete variable domain is DSGVTQTPKHLITATGQRVTLRCSPRSGDLSVYWYQQSLDQGLQFLIQYYNGEERAKGNILERFSAQQFPDLHSELNLSSLELGDSALYFCASSVGGGDTQYFGPGTRLTVL.

This clone was detected only a few times. This chain connects TRBV9 to TRBJ1-3; D remains ambiguous. Germline loops: CDR1 SGDLS, CDR2 YYNGEE. V dropped 0 bases and J dropped 2 bases, with 3 bases sitting between them. This CDR3 has 13 residues. As DNA, the CDR3 is TGTGCCAGCAGCGTAGATCCTGGAAACACCATATATTTT. Its translation is CASSVDPGNTIYF.

The chain combines TRBV28 with TRBJ2-2, with TRBD2 identical over 8 bases. Germline V gene lookup returns CDR1 MDHEN and CDR2 SYDVKM. The CDR3 is made up of 16 amino acids. The J segment lost 4 bases and the V segment lost 4 bases, leaving 8 bases of the junction unmatched. The CDR3 sequence: CASSSRRTSSTGELFF. The DNA of the CDR3 is TGTGCCAGCAGTTCGCGCCGGACTAGCTCCACCGGGGAGCTGTTTTTT.

The chain combines TRBV5-1 with TRBJ2-3; TRBD2 aligns across 10 bases. This CDR3 contains 17 residues. The V segment lost 0 bases and the J segment 1 base; nucleotides outside the gene matches: 5. Germline V gene lookup returns CDR1 SGHRS and CDR2 YFSETQ. The CDR3 here is CASSLGTSGQRTDTQYF. The CDR3 nucleotides are TGCGCCAGCAGCTTGGGGACTAGCGGACAACGCACAGATACGCAGTATTTT.

This clone turned up a few times. The chain employs TRBV30 and TRBJ2-3; D is unresolved. Germline V gene lookup returns CDR1 GTSNPN and CDR2 SVGIG (reference sequence). The V end lost 3 bases, the J end lost 7 bases, and 11 bases lay between the germline ends. The CDR3 is 12 residues long. The CDR3 here is CAWSLVGNTQYF. For the CDR3, the DNA is TGTGCCTGGAGCTTAGTGGGGAATACGCAGTATTTT.

The chain employs TRBV25-1 and TRBJ2-5; D is ambiguous. V was cut by 0 bases and J by 4 bases, with 9 bases left in between. Germline V lookup: CDR1 MGHDK, CDR2 SYGVNS. This CDR3 region has 14 residues. The CDR3 loop is CASSEYHGRETQYF. The CDR3 DNA follows: TGTGCCAGCAGTGAATATCACGGTCGAGAGACCCAGTACTTC.

V and J are TRBV11-1 and TRBJ2-1; no reliable D call. This CDR3 region has 13 residues. CDR1 is SGHAT, CDR2 FQDESV, per germline (reference sequence). With 5 bases removed from V and 8 bases from J, the gap between germline ends came to 13 bases. This chain's CDR3 is CASSPPSRDEQFF. The CDR3 nucleotides are TGTGCCAGCAGCCCCCCGTCAAGGGATGAGCAGTTCTTC.

This chain links TRBV19 with TRBJ2-5; 8 bases match TRBD1. This CDR3 spans 16 amino acids. Germline CDR1 and CDR2: LNHDA and SQIVND (reference sequence). J was trimmed by 5 bases and V by 6 bases; bases with no gene match: 14. The CDR3, as DNA: TGTGCCAGTAGCCCGGGACAGGCGAGGAAAAGGGAGACCCAGTACTTC. Encoded protein: CASSPGQARKRETQYF.

The genes are TRBV4-1 and TRBJ1-4; D is unresolved. The germline V gene has CDR1 MGHRA and CDR2 YSYEKL. V was pared by 0 bases and J by 7 bases, with 12 bases between. This CDR3 has 15 amino acids. The CDR3 coding sequence is TGCGCCAGCAGCCAAGACTCGGGGAGTACTGAAAAACTGTTTTTT. Protein: CASSQDSGSTEKLFF.

The genes are TRBV5-6 and TRBJ1-2; TRBD1 aligns across 9 bases. Germline assignment: CDR1 SGHDT and CDR2 YYEEEE. The V gene end was trimmed by 1 base and the J gene end by 6 bases; junction bases not matched to a gene: 7. CDR3 length: 15 amino acids. The CDR3 loop reads CASSLLRDREHGYTF. CDR3 DNA: TGTGCCAGCAGCTTGCTCAGGGACAGGGAACATGGCTACACCTTC. The variable domain in full, completed from reference TRBV5-6 and TRBJ1-2, reads DAGVTQSPTHLIKTRGQQVTLRCSPKSGHDTVSWYQQALGQGPQFIFQYYEEEERQRGNFPDRFSGHQFPNYSSELNVNALLLGDSALYLCASSLLRDREHGYTFGSGTRLTVV.

The V gene is TRBV6-5, the J gene TRBJ1-5; 8 positions match TRBD1. The CDR3 extends over 14 amino acids. Trimming removed 5 bases from V and 7 bases from J; junction bases left unmatched: 7. Germline CDR1 and CDR2: MNHEY and SVGAGI. The CDR3 reads CASSTDRGPQPQHF. CDR3 in DNA: TGTGCCAGCAGTACCGACAGGGGTCCCCAGCCCCAGCATTTT.

V is TRBV28 and J is TRBJ1-2; D is perhaps TRBD1 (5 bases). The germline V gene has CDR1 MDHEN and CDR2 SYDVKM. CDR3 length: 14 amino acids. V was cut by 4 bases and J by 4 bases, with 13 bases left in between. The CDR3 region has the DNA TGTGCCAGCAGTTCCGTCGGGGGGATCTATGGCTACACCTTC. Residues: CASSSVGGIYGYTF.

The chain employs TRBV19 and TRBJ2-1, with 14 bases aligning to TRBD2. This CDR3 contains 18 residues. Trimming at V came to 1 base and at J to 7 bases, leaving 9 bases not matched to a gene. CDR1 LNHDA and CDR2 SQIVND come from the germline V gene (reference sequence). CDR3 coding DNA: TGTGCCAGTAGTATAGGATTTAGGGGACTAGCGGGAGTGAATGAGCAGTTCTTC. Protein product: CASSIGFRGLAGVNEQFF.

The chain is built from TRBV5-6 and TRBJ2-1; D not certain. The CDR3 has 14 amino acids. Trimming took off 3 bases at V and 6 bases at J, with 13 bases between the two ends. CDR1 SGHDT and CDR2 YYEEEE come from the germline V gene. The CDR3 loop is CASSSTATRNEQFF. The CDR3 DNA follows: TGTGCCAGCAGCTCTACCGCAACTCGCAATGAGCAGTTCTTC.

The chain carries TRBV7-9 and TRBJ1-4; tentative D call: TRBD1 (5 bases). Germline loops: CDR1 SEHNR, CDR2 FQNEAQ (reference sequence). The CDR3 length is 14 residues. Trimming cost V 3 bases and J 7 bases, with 12 bases left between them. The CDR3 reads CASSLGGSAEKLFF. CDR3 sequence (DNA): TGTGCCAGCAGCTTGGGGGGATCCGCTGAAAAACTGTTTTTT.

The chain carries TRBV5-6 and TRBJ1-6, with D tentatively TRBD1 (5 bases). With 3 bases removed from V and 10 bases from J, the gap between germline ends came to 11 bases. The CDR3 spans 13 residues. Germline V gene lookup returns CDR1 SGHDT and CDR2 YYEEEE. The CDR3 region is CASSWGLGSPLHF. In DNA, the CDR3 is TGTGCCAGCAGCTGGGGACTGGGATCACCCCTCCACTTT.

The rearrangement joins TRBV5-5 to TRBJ1-4, with D possibly matching TRBD1 (6 bases). V lost 0 bases and J lost 11, with 11 bases in between. CDR1 and CDR2 (germline): SGHKS, YYEKEE (reference sequence). CDR3 length: 13 amino acids. CDR3 amino acids: CASSLAVGGKLFF. Written as DNA, the CDR3 is TGTGCCAGCAGCTTGGCGGTAGGGGGGAAACTGTTTTTT.

The genes are TRBV28 and TRBJ1-5; D is undetermined. CDR3 size: 12 residues. V shed 4 bases and J shed 9 bases, with 10 bases lying between them. Germline-derived CDR1 and CDR2 are MDHEN and SYDVKM. The CDR3 loop is CASSWSDGPQHF. CDR3 DNA sequence: TGTGCCAGCAGTTGGTCGGACGGGCCCCAGCATTTT. Variable domain in full (rest from reference TRBV28 and TRBJ1-5): DVKVTQSSRYLVKRTGEKVFLECVQDMDHENMFWYRQDPGLGLRLIYFSYDVKMKEKGDIPEGYSVSREKKERFSLILESASTNQTSMYLCASSWSDGPQHFGDGTRLSIL.

The rearrangement links TRBV27 to TRBJ2-7; TRBD2 matches 11 bases. This CDR3 comprises 16 residues. Germline CDR1 and CDR2: MNHEY and SMNVEV (reference sequence). J lost 13 bases, V lost 1 base, and 15 bases had no gene match. For the CDR3, the DNA is TGTGCCAGCAGTTTATTGACTAGCGGGAACGTTCCAACCTTCTACTTC. Its translation is CASSLLTSGNVPTFYF.

The chain is built from TRBV15 and TRBJ1-6; D is uncertain. Per germline, CDR1 LNHNV and CDR2 YYDKDF (reference sequence). V dropped 0 bases and J dropped 8 bases, with 11 bases sitting between them. The CDR3 loop spans 15 amino acids. CDR3 nucleotide sequence: TGTGCCACCAGCAGAGATACAGTAGCGGATTCACCCCTCCACTTT. Amino acids: CATSRDTVADSPLHF.